This passage covers 31 T cell receptor beta chains from one sample sequenced in a study of PD-L1 blockade in urothelial cancer (dated by TCRdb to 2016 to 2017). This specimen's time point label, interpreted: pretreatment peripheral blood. Preparation of the library involved the immunoSEQ multiplex PCR assay. In its TCRdb copy, this immuneACCESS table keeps in-frame sequences only and misses some clones. Where compared with another copy, unresolved V genes explain less than half of these, and the others have no known cause. A total of 70,000 or so clones appear in this sample, 90% of them only once. The biggest ten clones account for 3.5% to 5% of the sample. Specimen: PBMCs, collected around atezolizumab (anti-PD-L1) treatment. Receptors were obtained from a man between 65 and 85 years old with urothelial cancer.

This sequence joins TRBV5-1 and TRBJ2-2; 7 bases match TRBD1. The V and J ends lost 2 bases and 5 bases, in that order; junction bases with no gene match: 3. The CDR3 spans 14 residues. Germline assignment: CDR1 SGHRS and CDR2 YFSETQ. This CDR3 is CASSFTGVTGELFF. In DNA, the CDR3 is TGCGCCAGCAGCTTTACAGGGGTGACCGGGGAGCTGTTTTTT.

CDR3 sequence (DNA): TGCAGCGTTGGATACAGCCAAGAGACCCAGTACTTC. Translated: CSVGYSQETQYF. The chain employs TRBV29-1 and TRBJ2-5; D uncertain. V was cut by 4 bases and J by 1 base, with 7 bases left in between. The CDR3 consists of 12 residues. Germline values: CDR1 SQVTM, CDR2 ANQGSEA.

This clone was detected once. The chain carries TRBV18 and TRBJ1-5; 9 bases map to TRBD1. The CDR3 loop spans 17 amino acids. Germline V gene data show CDR1 as KGHSH and CDR2 as LQKENI. Trimming took 1 base from V and 4 from J; bases not matched to a gene: 8. CDR3 DNA sequence: TGTGCCAGCTCACCACTGGGACAGGGAATCGGAAATCAGCCCCAGCATTTT. Translation gives CASSPLGQGIGNQPQHF.

V usage is TRBV14 and J usage is TRBJ2-7; D uncertain. CDR1 and CDR2 (germline): SGHDN, FVKESK. Trimming took off 1 base at V and 3 bases at J, with 13 bases between the two ends. The CDR3 consists of 15 residues. The CDR3: CASSQGRLPYYEQYF. DNA for the CDR3: TGTGCCAGCAGCCAAGGGCGGCTACCCTACTACGAGCAGTACTTC.

V gene TRBV27 combines with J gene TRBJ2-1, with 12 positions matching TRBD2. This CDR3 spans 15 amino acids. J was trimmed by 3 bases and V by 4 bases; bases with no gene match: 1. CDR1 and CDR2 from the germline V gene are MNHEY and SMNVEV (reference sequence). In DNA form, the CDR3 reads TGTGCCAGCAGTTCGGGACTAGCGGGCTACAATGAGCAGTTCTTC. Protein: CASSSGLAGYNEQFF.

V usage is TRBV5-1 and J usage is TRBJ2-1, with a weak D call TRBD1 (6 bases). The CDR3 sequence is 15 residues long. The V and J ends lost 4 bases and 1 base respectively, with 12 bases between them. Germline CDR1 and CDR2: SGHRS and YFSETQ. The chain's CDR3 is CASSHNRASYNEQFF. The DNA for the CDR3 is TGCGCCAGCAGCCATAACAGGGCGTCCTACAATGAGCAGTTCTTC.

The gene calls are TRBV27 and TRBJ1-1; D unclear. V was pared by 5 bases and J by 3 bases, with 13 bases between. In germline, CDR1 is MNHEY, CDR2 SMNVEV (reference sequence). This CDR3 has 14 amino acids. The CDR3 reads CASSTVGGYTEAFF. CDR3 DNA sequence: TGTGCCAGCAGTACCGTAGGCGGGTACACTGAAGCTTTCTTT.

The chain recombines TRBV28 with TRBJ2-2; 9 bases match TRBD2. V dropped 7 bases and J dropped 3; count of bases not matched to a gene: 6. The length of the CDR3 is 15 residues. Per the germline V gene, CDR1 is MDHEN and CDR2 is SYDVKM. DNA for the CDR3: TGTGCCAGCAAGCCAGTAGCGGGAGACACCGGGGAGCTGTTTTTT. Translating it yields CASKPVAGDTGELFF.

The rearrangement joins TRBV9 to TRBJ2-3; TRBD2 matches 11 bases. This CDR3 is 14 amino acids long. Germline CDR1 and CDR2: SGDLS and YYNGEE. V lost 4 bases, J lost 3 bases, and 1 base stayed unmatched. CDR3 region: CASSTSGRTDTQYF. The CDR3 DNA reads TGTGCCAGCAGCACTAGCGGGAGAACAGATACGCAGTATTTT.

The chain links TRBV27 to TRBJ1-1; perhaps TRBD1 as D (5 bases). The germline CDR1 and CDR2 sequences are MNHEY and SMNVEV (reference sequence). V lost 3 bases to trimming and J lost 0 bases, with 11 bases between them. The CDR3 is 15 residues long. The CDR3 DNA follows: TGTGCCAGCAGTTTTCGCAGGGATATGAACACTGAAGCTTTCTTT. This encodes CASSFRRDMNTEAFF.

CDR3 coding DNA: TGTGCCAGCTCACCACCTAGCGGACGCCGCGAGCAGTACTTC. This translates into CASSPPSGRREQYF. J is TRBJ2-7 and V is TRBV18; tentatively, D is TRBD2 (6 bases). The CDR3 is 14 residues long. Germline V gives CDR1 KGHSH, CDR2 LQKENI. Trimming took 0 bases from V and 6 from J, leaving 12 bases between them.

The chain is built from TRBV19 and TRBJ2-3; 7 bases are a match to TRBD2. V was pared by 5 bases and J by 4 bases, with 15 bases of the junction left unmatched. This CDR3 contains 17 residues. In germline, CDR1 is LNHDA, CDR2 SQIVND (reference sequence). The CDR3 nucleotides read TGTGCCAGTAGTGTTGGGGGGACTAACGGTATAGCAGATACGCAGTATTTT. It codes for CASSVGGTNGIADTQYF.

This chain joins TRBV7-8 and TRBJ2-3; 9 nucleotides agree with TRBD2. Germline CDR1 reads SGHVS; CDR2 reads FQNEAQ. V trimming: 1 base; J trimming: 4 bases; junction bases outside the gene matches: 9. The CDR3 extends over 17 amino acids. CDR3 in DNA: TGTGCCAGCAGCTTAGGGGGGGGCGGGAGGGCCCCAGATACGCAGTATTTT. Translated: CASSLGGGGRAPDTQYF.

The rearrangement links TRBV2 to TRBJ2-2; possible D gene TRBD1, 6 bases. The CDR3 covers 14 residues. CDR1 and CDR2 (germline): SNHLY, FYNNEI. The V and J ends lost 5 bases and 3 bases respectively, with 10 bases between them. In DNA form, the CDR3 reads TGTGCCAGCAGTAGGACAGACTACACCGGGGAGCTGTTTTTT. Amino acids: CASSRTDYTGELFF. Supplemented by reference TRBV2 and TRBJ2-2, the full variable domain reads EPEVTQTPSHQVTQMGQEVILRCVPISNHLYFYWYRQILGQKVEFLVSFYNNEISEKSEIFDDQFSVERPDGSNFTLKIRSTKLEDSAMYFCASSRTDYTGELFFGEGSRLTVL.

V gene TRBV6-1 combines with J gene TRBJ1-1, with unresolved D. The ends were cut back, 1 base at V and 4 bases at J, with 13 bases in the middle. The CDR3 spans 15 residues. CDR1 and CDR2 (germline): MNHNS, SASEGT. CDR3 DNA: TGTGCCAGCAGTGAAGGAAGGGAGTGGGGCACTGAAGCTTTCTTT. Translated: CASSEGREWGTEAFF.

On this clone: Germline and junction disagree at one end, which may indicate a read error. This chain's CDR3 is CASSSQGQGVPLNF. DNA of the CDR3: TGTGCCAGCAGCTCTCAGGGACAGGGGGTCCCTCTTAACTTC. The rearrangement joins TRBV11-1 to TRBJ2-5; TRBD1 matches 11 bases. CDR1 and CDR2 (germline): SGHAT, FQDESV (reference sequence). There are 14 residues in the CDR3.

This clone was recorded once. This chain connects TRBV28 to TRBJ2-2; the D gene is possibly TRBD1 (6 bases). The V gene lost 6 bases and the J gene lost 1 base, with 15 bases spanning the gap. This CDR3 is built from 16 residues. Germline CDR1 and CDR2: MDHEN and SYDVKM. CDR3 in DNA: TGTGCCAGCAGCCCCGTCACAGGGAAGAACACCGGGGAGCTGTTTTTT. This translates into CASSPVTGKNTGELFF.

The chain links TRBV5-6 to TRBJ1-5; 8 nucleotides agree with TRBD1. CDR3 size: 15 residues. Germline CDR1 SGHDT, CDR2 YYEEEE. V was clipped by 4 bases and J by 4 bases; unmatched bases: 7. In DNA, the CDR3 is TGTGCCAGCAGCGCGGGACAGGTCCAGAATCAGCCCCAGCATTTT. It specifies CASSAGQVQNQPQHF.

The V call is TRBV19, the J call TRBJ2-2, with TRBD2 identical over 7 bases. Unmatched junction bases numbered 4, after V lost 7 bases and J lost 8 bases. In germline, CDR1 is LNHDA, CDR2 SQIVND (reference sequence). The CDR3 contains 12 residues. This CDR3 reads CASTPAGGELFF. CDR3 sequence (DNA): TGTGCCAGTACCCCAGCGGGGGGGGAGCTGTTTTTT.

The rearrangement uses TRBV27 and TRBJ2-2; D is possibly TRBD2 (6 bases). CDR3 size: 15 residues. Germline loops: CDR1 MNHEY, CDR2 SMNVEV (reference sequence). Trimming removed 6 bases at V and 2 bases at J, with 13 bases between. The CDR3 sequence: CASRVGGVNTGELFF. Here the CDR3 DNA reads TGTGCCAGCAGGGTTGGAGGGGTAAACACCGGGGAGCTGTTTTTT.

The chain is built from TRBV5-1 and TRBJ2-5, with a weak D call TRBD2 (6 bases). The better agreement between TRBJ2-7 and the DNA end casts doubt on the J call. The CDR3 extends over 14 amino acids. The germline V gene encodes CDR1 SGHRS and CDR2 YFSETQ. This CDR3 is CASSGGSSTYEQYF. As DNA, the CDR3 is TGCGCCAGCAGCGGGGGGAGCTCAACCTACGAGCAGTACTTC.

The V gene is TRBV5-1, the J gene TRBJ2-5, with TRBD2 matching over 9 bases. This CDR3 has 18 amino acids. V dropped 0 bases and J dropped 4; count of bases not matched to a gene: 13. Germline V gives CDR1 SGHRS, CDR2 YFSETQ. CDR3 in DNA: TGCGCCAGCAGCTTGGGGATAGCGGGAGATTCGATGAGAGAGACCCAGTACTTC. It is translated as CASSLGIAGDSMRETQYF. The complete variable domain, with remaining parts taken from reference TRBV5-1 and TRBJ2-5, reads KAGVTQTPRYLIKTRGQQVTLSCSPISGHRSVSWYQQTPGQGLQFLFEYFSETQRNKGNFPGRFSGRQFSNSRSEMNVSTLELGDSALYLCASSLGIAGDSMRETQYFGPGTRLLVL.

This chain connects TRBV5-4 to TRBJ1-1; D gene unclear. This CDR3 is built from 14 residues. Germline loops: CDR1 SGHNT, CDR2 YYREEE (reference sequence). V lost 3 bases, J lost 3 bases, and 12 bases lay in between. The DNA of the CDR3 is TGTGCCAGCAGCTCGGGGATTAAGGACACTGAAGCTTTCTTT. Its translation is CASSSGIKDTEAFF.

V gene TRBV30 combines with J gene TRBJ2-3; TRBD2 matches at 11 bases. This CDR3 is 13 amino acids long. Germline V CDR1 and CDR2: GTSNPN, SVGIG (reference sequence). Trimming at V came to 2 bases and at J to 8 bases, leaving 3 bases not matched to a gene. The DNA of the CDR3 is TGTGCCTGGAGTAATAGCGGGAGGGGTACGCAGTATTTT. Encoded protein: CAWSNSGRGTQYF.

Written as DNA, the CDR3 is TGCGCCAGCAGCCCTACAAGGGGCGGGAGGCATACGCAGTATTTT. It specifies CASSPTRGGRHTQYF. The chain recombines TRBV4-1 with TRBJ2-3; 8 nucleotides match TRBD2. Germline V gives CDR1 MGHRA, CDR2 YSYEKL. V trimming: 4 bases; J trimming: 7 bases; junction bases outside the gene matches: 10. The CDR3 sequence is 15 residues long.

This sequence joins TRBV9 and TRBJ1-2; 8 nucleotides agree with TRBD1. With 0 bases clipped from V and 6 bases from J, the junction kept 4 bases outside the gene matches. Germline V gene lookup returns CDR1 SGDLS and CDR2 YYNGEE. The CDR3 has 14 residues. The CDR3 DNA reads as TGTGCCAGCAGCGTAGCCGCACAGGGGGATGGCTACACCTTC. It encodes CASSVAAQGDGYTF.

The genes are TRBV10-1 and TRBJ2-1; D is perhaps TRBD2 (5 bases). Germline V lookup: CDR1 WNHNN, CDR2 SYGVQD (reference sequence). V was cut by 6 bases and J by 9 bases, with 15 bases left in between. This CDR3 is built from 13 residues. The CDR3 protein is CASSPLLGGEQFF. DNA of the CDR3: TGCGCCAGCAGCCCCCTCCTAGGAGGTGAGCAGTTCTTC.

This chain links TRBV27 with TRBJ2-7; D may be TRBD2 (5 bases). The V end lost 2 bases, the J end lost 4 bases, and 9 bases lay between the germline ends. This CDR3 region has 13 residues. Germline loops: CDR1 MNHEY, CDR2 SMNVEV (reference sequence). In nucleotides, the CDR3 is TGTGCCAGCAGTTTAAATGGCGGGTACGAGCAGTACTTC. Translating gives CASSLNGGYEQYF.

The chain joins TRBV2 to TRBJ2-6, with D unresolved. The CDR3 has 16 amino acids. Trimming left V 6 bases short and J 0 bases short, with 12 bases between. Germline assignment: CDR1 SNHLY and CDR2 FYNNEI. CDR3 nucleotide sequence: TGTGCCAGCAGAGGCGACACCAGCTCTGGGGCCAACGTCCTGACTTTC. It translates to CASRGDTSSGANVLTF.

This chain uses TRBV29-1 with TRBJ2-1; 7 bases are a match to TRBD1. V gave up 4 bases and J gave up 4 bases; unmatched junction bases: 7. The CDR3 is 14 amino acids. Per the germline V gene, CDR1 is SQVTM and CDR2 is ANQGSEA. The CDR3 region has the DNA TGCAGCGTTGCATACCGGGACAGATACAATGAGCAGTTCTTC. Protein sequence: CSVAYRDRYNEQFF.

The chain is built from TRBV21-1 and TRBJ2-1; the tabulated D call, TRBD1, remains unverified against the DNA. TRBV21-1 constitutes a pseudogene. The CDR3 has 19 amino acids. As DNA, the CDR3 is TGTGCCAGCAGCCCACGACAGGGGGAGACCTTGAGCTCCTACAATGAGCAGTTCTTC. It translates to CASSPRQGETLSSYNEQFF.